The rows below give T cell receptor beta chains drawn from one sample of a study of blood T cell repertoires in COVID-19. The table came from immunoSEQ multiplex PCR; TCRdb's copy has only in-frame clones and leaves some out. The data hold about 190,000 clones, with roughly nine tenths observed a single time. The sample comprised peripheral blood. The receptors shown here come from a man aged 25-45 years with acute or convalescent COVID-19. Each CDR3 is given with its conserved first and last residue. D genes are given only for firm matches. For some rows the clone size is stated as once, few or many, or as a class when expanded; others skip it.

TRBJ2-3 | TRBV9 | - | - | CASSASTKRTDTQYF | TGTGCCAGCAGCGCCTCGACTAAACGCACAGATACGCAGTATTTT
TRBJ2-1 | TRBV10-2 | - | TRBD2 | CASSTGTSGGYNEQFF | TGCGCCAGCTCCACCGGTACTAGCGGGGGGTACAATGAGCAGTTCTTC
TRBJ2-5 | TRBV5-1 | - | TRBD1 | CASSTTGQETQYF | TGCGCCAGCAGCACGACAGGGCAAGAGACCCAGTACTTC
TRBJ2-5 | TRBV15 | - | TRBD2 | CATSELAGTQETQYF | TGTGCCACCAGCGAACTAGCGGGAACCCAAGAGACCCAGTACTTC
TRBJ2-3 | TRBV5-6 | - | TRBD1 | CASSWGQGRTDTQYF | TGTGCCAGCAGCTGGGGACAGGGACGCACAGATACGCAGTATTTT
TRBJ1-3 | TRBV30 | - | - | CAWSGGYLSGNTIYF | TGTGCCTGGAGTGGAGGGTATCTCTCTGGAAACACCATATATTTT
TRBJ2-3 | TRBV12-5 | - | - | CASGLKHTDTQYF | TGTGCTAGTGGTTTGAAGCACACAGATACGCAGTATTTT
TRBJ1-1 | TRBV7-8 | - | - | CASSLARGVGAFF | TGTGCCAGCAGCTTAGCCCGGGGGGTCGGGGCTTTCTTT
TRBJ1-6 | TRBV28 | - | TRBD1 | CASSLLPGTENSPLHF | TGTGCCAGCAGTCTACTCCCCGGGACAGAGAATTCACCCCTCCACTTT
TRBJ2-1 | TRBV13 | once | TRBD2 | CASSLIIARGSSYNEQFF | TGTGCCAGCAGCTTAATAATCGCGCGGGGGAGCTCCTACAATGAGCAGTTCTTC
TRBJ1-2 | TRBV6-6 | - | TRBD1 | CASSSGTVYGYTF | TGTGCCAGCAGTTCCGGGACAGTTTATGGCTACACCTTC
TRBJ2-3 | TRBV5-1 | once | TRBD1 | CATRQGVADTQYF | TGCGCCACCAGACAGGGGGTGGCAGATACGCAGTATTTT
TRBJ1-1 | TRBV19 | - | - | CASRAATNTEAFF | TGTGCCAGTAGGGCCGCAACAAACACTGAAGCTTTCTTT
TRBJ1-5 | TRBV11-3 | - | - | CASSLGRREQGNQPQHF | TGTGCCAGCAGCTTAGGTAGGAGGGAGCAAGGCAATCAGCCCCAGCATTTT
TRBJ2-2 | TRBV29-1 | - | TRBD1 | CSVMKRVGTGDAGELFF | TGCAGCGTGATGAAGCGGGTTGGGACAGGGGATGCCGGGGAGCTGTTTTTT
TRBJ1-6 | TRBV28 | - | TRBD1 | CASAQGVKSPLHF | TGTGCCAGTGCACAGGGGGTAAAATCACCCCTCCACTTT
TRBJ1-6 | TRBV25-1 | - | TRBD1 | CASAGTGVSPLHF | TGTGCCAGCGCCGGGACAGGGGTATCACCCCTCCACTTT
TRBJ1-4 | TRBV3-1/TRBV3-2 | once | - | CASSPFAAQNEKLFF | TGTGCCAGCAGCCCTTTCGCAGCGCAAAATGAAAAACTGTTTTTT
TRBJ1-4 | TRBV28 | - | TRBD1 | CASSSPTGTNEKLFF | TGTGCCAGCAGTTCCCCGACAGGGACTAATGAAAAACTGTTTTTT
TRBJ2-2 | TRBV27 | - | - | CASTDTGELFF | TGTGCCAGCACCGACACCGGGGAGCTGTTTTTT
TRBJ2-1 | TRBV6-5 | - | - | CASRLTLFSYNEQFF | TGTGCCAGCAGACTGACACTTTTCTCCTACAATGAGCAGTTCTTC
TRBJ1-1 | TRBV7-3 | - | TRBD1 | CASSAPGQGRTEAFF | TGTGCCAGCAGCGCCCCGGGACAGGGTCGCACTGAAGCTTTCTTT